One and the same sample provided the 2 T cell receptor beta chains below, sequenced in a study of T cells in Graves' hyperthyroidism and ophthalmopathy. The source material, RNA transcripts, was used to amplify TCR beta CDR3 regions. Researchers ran a first-round RT-PCR on the TCR CDR3 using the HTBI primer set. TCRdb passed the multiplex PCR reads through MiXCR, listing each CDR3 protein once. Of around 390,000 distinct CDR3 sequences listed, about 15% are singletons. Sequenced sample: blood. The receptors stem from a woman younger than 45 with Graves' ophthalmopathy.

This clonotype was counted ten times or more. V gene TRBV6-2 or TRBV6-3 combines with J gene TRBJ2-7, with D uncertain. The CDR3 spans 12 residues. V was pared by 6 bases and J by 3 bases, with 9 bases between. Germline CDR1 and CDR2: MNHEY and SVGEGT. The CDR3 loop is CASRTDFYEQYF. The CDR3 DNA is TGTGCCAGCAGGACGGATTTCTACGAGCAGTACTTC.

This clonotype was counted ten times or more. The rearrangement joins TRBV11-2 to TRBJ2-1; D is uncertain. The CDR3 length is 14 residues. CDR1 and CDR2 from the germline V gene are SGHAT and FQNNGV. V was trimmed by 0 bases and J by 0 bases, leaving 3 bases between them. The CDR3 here is CASSLDGSYNEQFF. The CDR3 coding sequence is TGTGCCAGCAGCTTAGATGGCTCCTACAATGAGCAGTTCTTC.